This T cell receptor beta chain is from a study of monozygotic twins with inflammatory bowel disease. Comment on this clonotype: Its antigen is currently unknown.

cDNA was made in eight separate reactions per sample. TCRdb reanalyzed the 5' RACE reads, giving one entry per CDR3 protein sequence and no DNA. The sample has about 350,000 distinct CDR3 sequences. Regarding the study as a whole: Healthy co-twins, by inverse Simpson, had higher TCRbeta diversity than their siblings with IBD.

Germline V gene data show CDR1 as SNHLY and CDR2 as FYNNEI. The CDR3 runs to 18 residues. This receptor was obtained from a human donor with ulcerative colitis or Crohn's disease, or a healthy co-twin of an affected twin (not recorded which). The chain links TRBV2 to TRBJ1-4; TCRdb names TRBD1, which stays unverified in the absence of DNA. Input material: blood. The CDR3 is CASSDSRDRAPWNEKLFF. Variable domain in full (rest from reference TRBV2 and TRBJ1-4): EPEVTQTPSHQVTQMGQEVILRCVPISNHLYFYWYRQILGQKVEFLVSFYNNEISEKSEIFDDQFSVERPDGSNFTLKIRSTKLEDSAMYFCASSDSRDRAPWNEKLFFGSGTQLSVL.